The entry below gives a single T cell receptor (beta chain) sequence along with its context. This clone was counted once. There is no known antigen for this receptor. Base qualities are not recorded, but no much larger clone differs from it by a single base. The CDR3, from cysteine to phenylalanine, totals 15 residues. Only the CDR3 DNA stays, 45 bases, in frame from base 1. CDR1 and CDR2, per the germline V gene, are MNHNS and SASEGT. Trimming takes 5 bases from V and 5 bases from J, and the germline ends sit 19 bases apart. These data come from a study of T cells in tuberculosis listed by TCRdb under 2018. The study in broad terms: To characterize T cells specific for the mycobacterial lipid antigen glucose monomycolate (GMM), the study used CD1B tetramers together with high-throughput TCR immunosequencing. A South African clinical cohort compared IGRA-negative adolescents, IGRA-positive adolescents with latent tuberculosis and adults with active tuberculosis, around 10 per group. The full study reports these points: An accuracy of about 89% (AUROC 0.90) was reached by a classifier using the diverse GMM-specific repertoire, compared with 60% to 70% accuracy when GEM motif frequencies were used. Which clinical samples got chosen depended on the availability of cryopreserved specimens, and the active tuberculosis cases were adults, whereas the controls were adolescents. The smaller NN-distances in active tuberculosis patients were driven in part by shorter CDR3-alpha lengths, while the difference seen for TCR-beta was not statistically significant. Active tuberculosis TCR-alpha repertoires showed smaller mean NN-distances to GMM-specific TCRs than IGRA-negative controls, suggesting clonal expansion of these TCRs.

At study entry, a tuberculin skin test and the QuantiFERON-TB GOLD In-Tube IGRA were used to screen adolescents for latent tuberculosis infection. Unsorted cryopreserved PBMC were immunosequenced, covering on average approximately 100,000 T cells per clinical donor. Eleven high schools in the Worcester region of the Western Cape, South Africa, served as enrollment sites for adolescents aged 12 to 18 years. Approximately 10 adolescents infected with M. tuberculosis and about ten uninfected adolescents were chosen and matched for age and sex. Adolescent PBMC were isolated from freshly drawn heparinized blood by density centrifugation and cryopreserved. TCR libraries were generated with the immunoSEQ multiplex PCR assay, using TCR-beta and/or TCR-alpha/delta assays for each sample. Amplified TCR libraries were sequenced on the Illumina high-throughput platform. From the authors' description of their analysis: Clustering and dimensionality reduction were performed using pairwise TCRdist distances among GMM-specific receptors from ex vivo sorted or in vitro expanded T cells. The score assigned to each clinical repertoire was mean NN-distance, meaning the average TCRdist to the nearest 10% of tetramer-positive reference sequences. GEM TCR motif frequency was computed as the fraction of unique TCRs matching known GEM sequences by V/J usage and CDR3 length. Linear discriminant analysis with leave-one-out cross-validation, implemented in scikit-learn, was used to classify active tuberculosis. Not all clones reach the TCRdb copy of this immuneACCESS table, which keeps in-frame sequences only. Checked studies attribute under half of the gap to unresolved V genes and leave the rest unexplained. Clonal size and the V and J genes are those of that table, whereas D and trimming came from the DNA. The sample includes some 25,000 clones, with about 95% observed a single time. The leading ten clones occupy 9% to 9.5% of the sample.

Source material: PBMCs. This TCR was sampled from a donor aged 10 to 29 with latent tuberculosis or without tuberculosis infection. The V and J segments used are TRBV6-1 and TRBJ2-7; a weak D assignment points to TRBD1 (6 bases agree). For the CDR3, the sequence is CASSQPRQVGHEQYF. The nucleotides are TGTGCCAGCAGTCAGCCACGACAGGTTGGCCACGAGCAGTACTTC.